A single sample is the source of the 6 T cell receptor beta chains below, sequenced in a study of blood T cell repertoires in COVID-19. Assay used: immunoSEQ multiplex PCR; TCRdb lists only in-frame clones, some missing. The sample lists approximately 300,000 clones, around 92% occurring once. Specimen: peripheral blood. These receptors all stem from a man aged 18 to 30 who had recovered from COVID-19.

The chain is built from TRBV29-1 and TRBJ2-1; 11 bases are a match to TRBD1. The CDR3 consists of 14 residues. CDR1 SQVTM and CDR2 ANQGSEA come from the germline V gene. V shed 4 bases and J 2 bases; nucleotides not matched to a gene: 1. The DNA for the CDR3 is TGCAGCGTTGGGACAGGGGGCACCTACAATGAGCAGTTCTTC. Translated, it gives CSVGTGGTYNEQFF.

This chain connects TRBV7-8 to TRBJ1-5; D call uncertain. The CDR3 spans 15 residues. Germline-derived CDR1 and CDR2 are SGHVS and FQNEAQ. V dropped 5 bases and J dropped 6 bases, with 17 bases sitting between them. The CDR3 DNA sequence: TGTGCCAGCAGCCCGGGTACGGCGACGACTCAGCCCCAGCATTTT. Translating gives CASSPGTATTQPQHF.

The chain has TRBV11-2 and TRBJ2-7; 8 bases line up with TRBD2. CDR1 SGHAT and CDR2 FQNNGV come from the germline V gene. V shed 4 bases and J 2 bases; nucleotides not matched to a gene: 4. The CDR3 spans 14 residues. The CDR3 DNA follows: TGTGCCAGCAGCTCCGCGGGGGGTACCTACGAGCAGTACTTC. It encodes CASSSAGGTYEQYF.

V usage is TRBV16 and J usage is TRBJ1-6, with a weak D call TRBD1 (5 bases). The CDR3 loop spans 14 amino acids. The germline CDR1 and CDR2 sequences are KGHSY and FQNENV. Trimming took off 2 bases at V and 10 bases at J, with 12 bases between the two ends. The CDR3 here is CASSQGGGGSPLHF. The CDR3 coding sequence is TGTGCCAGCAGCCAAGGGGGAGGAGGCTCACCCCTCCACTTT.

The V gene is TRBV19, the J gene TRBJ2-1; TRBD2 matches at 8 bases. V dropped 10 bases and J dropped 7; count of bases not matched to a gene: 15. CDR3 length equals 15 residues. Germline-derived CDR1 and CDR2 are LNHDA and SQIVND (reference sequence). CDR3: CATLSGTRSPNEQFF. CDR3 nucleotides: TGTGCCACTCTCTCCGGGACTAGAAGTCCGAATGAGCAGTTCTTC.

This rearrangement joins TRBV7-2 to TRBJ2-7, with D hard to call. With 4 bases removed from V and 5 bases from J, the gap between germline ends came to 15 bases. CDR3 size: 14 residues. The V gene's germline CDR1 is SGHTA and CDR2 FQGNSA. CDR3 in DNA: TGTGCCAGCAGCTCCCCCGGGTCTCGCCACGAGCAGTACTTC. Translating gives CASSSPGSRHEQYF.